The next 11 T cell receptor beta chains were all read from a single sample in a study of blood T cell repertoires in COVID-19. Libraries were prepared by immunoSEQ multiplex PCR; TCRdb keeps only in-frame clonotypes and omits some of them. The sample records a few hundred thousand clones, around 87% being singletons. Sequenced material: PBMCs or T cells enriched from blood (not recorded which). The receptors here all came from a woman aged 50 to 60 who had recovered from COVID-19.

The DNA for the CDR3 is TGTGCCAGCAGCCCGGCCGGGAGAGGGAATGAGCAGTTCTTC. Amino acids: CASSPAGRGNEQFF. V and J are TRBV7-2 and TRBJ2-1, with a weak D call TRBD2 (6 bases). V lost 5 bases, J lost 7 bases, and 15 bases lay in between. The germline V gene encodes CDR1 SGHTA and CDR2 FQGNSA. This CDR3 comprises 14 residues.

V gene TRBV30 combines with J gene TRBJ2-2; no clear D. The CDR3 runs 14 residues. Between the trimmed V and J ends, which lost 2 bases and 6 bases, there was a span of 13 bases. The V gene's germline CDR1 is GTSNPN and CDR2 SVGIG (reference sequence). In nucleotides, the CDR3 is TGTGCCTGGAGTCCCCCCGGAGCCGCCGGGGAGCTGTTTTTT. Its protein is CAWSPPGAAGELFF.

The gene calls are TRBV5-1 and TRBJ1-1, with 7 bases matching TRBD1. Germline V gene lookup returns CDR1 SGHRS and CDR2 YFSETQ. Trimming took 2 bases from V and 3 from J; bases not matched to a gene: 4. This CDR3 has 14 residues. The CDR3 DNA is TGCGCCAGCAGCTTAAGGGGGCGCTACACTGAAGCTTTCTTT. As protein: CASSLRGRYTEAFF.

The sample holds a few counts of this clone. This sequence joins TRBV7-8 and TRBJ1-6, with 11 bases that match TRBD1. J was trimmed by 1 base and V by 7 bases; bases with no gene match: 9. Germline V lookup: CDR1 SGHVS, CDR2 FQNEAQ. The CDR3 runs to 18 residues. CDR3 in amino acids: CASNGDRGVGSYNSPLHF. The DNA for the CDR3 is TGTGCCAGCAACGGGGACAGGGGGGTAGGGTCCTATAATTCACCCCTCCACTTT.

This clone was detected once. J is TRBJ2-3 and V is TRBV28, with 10 bases lining up with TRBD1. This CDR3 region has 15 residues. CDR1 MDHEN and CDR2 SYDVKM come from the germline V gene. V shed 6 bases and J 2 bases; nucleotides not matched to a gene: 5. The CDR3 nucleotides are TGTGCCAGCAGCTGGGACAGGGGTCCCACAGATACGCAGTATTTT. This codes for CASSWDRGPTDTQYF.

The chain has TRBV30 and TRBJ1-1, with 8 nucleotides matching TRBD1. Trimming removed 3 bases from V and 3 bases from J; junction bases left unmatched: 9. There are 15 residues in the CDR3. Germline assignment: CDR1 GTSNPN and CDR2 SVGIG (reference sequence). CDR3 sequence reads: CAWSHPQGVDTEAFF. The CDR3 nucleotides read TGTGCCTGGAGCCACCCACAGGGGGTGGACACTGAAGCTTTCTTT.

The chain's CDR3 is CASSPGLANSYNEQFF. The CDR3, as DNA: TGTGCCAGCAGTCCCGGACTAGCGAACTCCTACAATGAGCAGTTCTTC. V gene TRBV28 combines with J gene TRBJ2-1; TRBD2 agrees at 9 bases. This CDR3 has 16 amino acids. After removal of 5 bases from V and 0 bases from J, the junction contained 5 bases not matched to a gene. Germline CDR1 reads MDHEN; CDR2 reads SYDVKM.

This sequence joins TRBV5-1 and TRBJ1-6; TRBD1 matches 8 bases. This CDR3 is built from 14 residues. The J segment lost 8 bases and the V segment lost 5 bases, leaving 6 bases of the junction unmatched. Germline-derived CDR1 and CDR2 are SGHRS and YFSETQ. The CDR3 nucleotides are TGCGCCAGCAGAGCTGGACAGGGTGATTCACCCCTCCACTTT. Its protein is CASRAGQGDSPLHF.

The rearrangement joins TRBV9 to TRBJ2-7; D possibly corresponds to TRBD2 (5 bases). In germline, CDR1 is SGDLS, CDR2 YYNGEE. Trimming left V 7 bases short and J 6 bases short, with 23 bases between. The CDR3 covers 15 residues. CDR3 sequence reads: CASLFISDEGREQYF. Written as DNA, the CDR3 is TGTGCCAGCCTCTTCATCTCAGACGAGGGCCGCGAGCAGTACTTC.

This chain uses TRBV7-9 with TRBJ2-1; D not resolved. The V end was cut by 5 bases, the J end by 14 bases, with 19 bases between. This CDR3 comprises 13 residues. Germline-derived CDR1 and CDR2 are SEHNR and FQNEAQ (reference sequence). The CDR3 loop reads CASSLGHGLEKFF. The CDR3 nucleotides are TGTGCCAGCAGCCTAGGCCATGGTTTAGAGAAGTTCTTC.

The CDR3 coding sequence is TGTGCCAGCAGTGAGACAGGACCTTATGGCTACACCTTC. This encodes CASSETGPYGYTF. The rearrangement joins TRBV2 to TRBJ1-2, with a possible D match to TRBD1 (6 bases). Trimming stripped 3 bases from V and 5 bases from J, with 10 bases between. Germline values: CDR1 SNHLY, CDR2 FYNNEI. The CDR3 totals 13 residues.